What follows are 25 T cell receptor beta chains derived from one specimen sequenced in a study of T cell responses to AZD1222 COVID-19 vaccine. Only in-frame clones appear in the TCRdb table, and some are missing; sequencing was by immunoSEQ multiplex PCR. This sample yields over 100,000 clones, of which roughly nine tenths are seen a single time; about 2.4% belongs to the top ten. The input for sequencing was peripheral blood, taken on day 0 of AZD1222 vaccination. The receptor source for this set is an adult in good health.

About this clone itself: The same CDR3 arises from other DNA sequences in this sample as well. V gene TRBV5-1 combines with J gene TRBJ1-5; D gene ambiguous. Trimming left V 0 bases short and J 0 bases short, with 7 bases between. This CDR3 spans 15 amino acids. Germline-derived CDR1 and CDR2 are SGHRS and YFSETQ. CDR3 in amino acids: CASSLDSYSNQPQHF. CDR3 DNA: TGCGCCAGCAGCTTGGACAGCTATAGCAATCAGCCCCAGCATTTT.

The chain recombines TRBV5-1 with TRBJ2-7, with D uncertain. This CDR3 comprises 13 residues. The germline V gene has CDR1 SGHRS and CDR2 YFSETQ. Trimming took 5 bases from V and 0 from J, leaving 9 bases between them. The CDR3 spells CASREFSSYEQYF. CDR3 bases: TGCGCCAGCAGGGAATTTAGCTCCTACGAGCAGTACTTC.

The chain recombines TRBV2 with TRBJ2-3; no clear D. Germline CDR1 reads SNHLY; CDR2 reads FYNNEI. V was trimmed by 0 bases and J by 1 base, leaving 8 bases between them. The length of the CDR3 is 15 residues. CDR3 residues: CASSEAGIGTDTQYF. The CDR3 nucleotides are TGTGCCAGCAGTGAAGCAGGGATAGGCACAGATACGCAGTATTTT.

This chain uses TRBV6-5 with TRBJ2-5; TRBD2 matches at 7 bases. This CDR3 is built from 15 residues. Germline V gives CDR1 MNHEY, CDR2 SVGAGI. With V trimmed by 0 bases and J by 2 bases, 3 bases remained unmatched. As DNA, the CDR3 is TGTGCCAGCAGTTACTCGAAGGGAGGGCAAGAGACCCAGTACTTC. Translating it yields CASSYSKGGQETQYF.

This chain links TRBV5-1 with TRBJ1-2, with D possibly TRBD1 on 5 matching bases. The CDR3 extends over 14 amino acids. CDR1 and CDR2 (germline): SGHRS, YFSETQ. With 4 bases removed from V and 4 bases from J, the gap between germline ends came to 14 bases. In nucleotides, the CDR3 is TGCGCCAGCAGCCCCGGACAAGTAGTCTATGGCTACACCTTC. Its translation: CASSPGQVVYGYTF.

The rearrangement links TRBV29-1 to TRBJ2-3; TRBD1 matches 7 bases. Germline V gives CDR1 SQVTM, CDR2 ANQGSEA. J was trimmed by 6 bases and V by 5 bases; bases with no gene match: 2. The CDR3 has 11 residues. The CDR3 protein is CSVSQGDTQYF. The CDR3, as DNA: TGCAGCGTTTCACAGGGGGATACGCAGTATTTT.

The V and J genes are TRBV3-1 (or the pseudogene TRBV3-2) and TRBJ1-4, with D tentatively TRBD1 (6 bases). CDR1 is LGHDT and CDR2 is YNNKEL in the germline V gene (reference sequence). CDR3 length: 13 residues. The V end lost 5 bases, the J end lost 8 bases, and 12 bases lay between the germline ends. The CDR3 nucleotides read TGTGCCAGCAGCGTACCAGGGGAGGAAAAACTGTTTTTT. Protein sequence: CASSVPGEEKLFF.

This sequence joins TRBV2 and TRBJ2-3, with TRBD2 as a possible D gene (6 bases). Germline V gives CDR1 SNHLY, CDR2 FYNNEI. V was shortened by 1 base and J by 4 bases, with 12 bases between the two germline ends. There are 15 residues in the CDR3. The CDR3 spells CASSEEPGVADTQYF. The CDR3 region has the DNA TGTGCCAGCAGTGAAGAGCCGGGAGTGGCAGATACGCAGTATTTT. The full variable domain, with the rest looked up from reference TRBV2 and TRBJ2-3, is EPEVTQTPSHQVTQMGQEVILRCVPISNHLYFYWYRQILGQKVEFLVSFYNNEISEKSEIFDDQFSVERPDGSNFTLKIRSTKLEDSAMYFCASSEEPGVADTQYFGPGTRLTVL.

This clone showed up just a few times. This chain connects TRBV7-2 to TRBJ1-2; no clear D. There are 13 residues in the CDR3. Per germline, CDR1 SGHTA and CDR2 FQGNSA. Trimming took off 5 bases at V and 8 bases at J, with 15 bases between the two ends. The CDR3 bases are TGTGCCAGCAGCCCTGACTCTAGAGGAGGCTACACCTTC. This encodes CASSPDSRGGYTF.

The chain is built from TRBV6-5 and TRBJ2-7, with TRBD1 as a possible D gene (6 bases). The length of the CDR3 is 13 residues. Trimming took 6 bases from V and 3 from J, leaving 12 bases between them. Germline lookup yields CDR1 MNHEY and CDR2 SVGAGI. As DNA, the CDR3 is TGTGCCAGCAGCTTAATACAGGGCTACGAGCAGTACTTC. It is translated as CASSLIQGYEQYF.

The rearrangement uses TRBV5-8 and TRBJ2-1, with D maybe TRBD1 (5 bases). Germline V lookup: CDR1 SGHTS, CDR2 YDEGEE. V gave up 5 bases and J gave up 8 bases, with 11 bases separating them. This CDR3 comprises 12 residues. The CDR3 sequence: CASRPGHYEQFF. The CDR3 DNA reads TGTGCCAGCAGGCCCGGACATTATGAGCAGTTCTTC.

The chain recombines TRBV25-1 with TRBJ2-7; possible D gene TRBD2, 5 bases. The CDR3 loop spans 14 amino acids. V gave up 6 bases and J gave up 4 bases, with 16 bases separating them. CDR1 is MGHDK and CDR2 is SYGVNS in the germline V gene. CDR3 bases: TGTGCCAGCAGACAGCCTGGGAGACCATACGAGCAGTACTTC. Residues: CASRQPGRPYEQYF.

This sequence joins TRBV5-4 and TRBJ2-7; 8 bases line up with TRBD1. The CDR3 length is 14 residues. The V and J ends lost 2 bases and 0 bases, in that order; junction bases with no gene match: 1. The germline V gene encodes CDR1 SGHNT and CDR2 YYREEE (reference sequence). CDR3 residues: CASSFTGGSYEQYF. In nucleotides, the CDR3 is TGTGCCAGCAGCTTCACAGGGGGCTCCTACGAGCAGTACTTC. The whole variable domain, remainder taken from reference TRBV5-4 and TRBJ2-7, is ETGVTQSPTHLIKTRGQQVTLRCSSQSGHNTVSWYQQALGQGPQFIFQYYREEENGRGNFPPRFSGLQFPNYSSELNVNALELDDSALYLCASSFTGGSYEQYFGPGTRLTVT.

V is TRBV24-1 and J is TRBJ1-2, with 7 bases that match TRBD1. The ends lost 2 bases at V and 7 bases at J; junction bases unmatched: 12. Germline V lookup: CDR1 KGHDR, CDR2 SFDVKD. This CDR3 spans 16 amino acids. The CDR3 region is CATSDSMAGGKGGYTF. CDR3 nucleotide sequence: TGTGCCACCAGTGATTCGATGGCAGGGGGGAAGGGTGGCTACACCTTC.

The CDR3 region has the DNA TGTGCCAGCAGCTTAGATGTTGCGGGTGGGCAGCCCCAGCATTTT. Its protein is CASSLDVAGGQPQHF. The chain joins TRBV11-2 to TRBJ1-5, with D unclear. V lost 0 bases and J lost 7, with 13 bases in between. Per the germline V gene, CDR1 is SGHAT and CDR2 is FQNNGV. The CDR3 extends over 15 amino acids.

V is TRBV30 and J is TRBJ1-1; D gene unclear. The V gene's germline CDR1 is GTSNPN and CDR2 SVGIG (reference sequence). Trimming pared 4 bases from V and 3 bases from J, leaving 12 bases between. The CDR3 runs 13 residues. For the CDR3, the DNA is TGTGCCTGGAACGGGCGCGCGGACACTGAAGCTTTCTTT. This gives the protein CAWNGRADTEAFF.

The gene calls are TRBV19 and TRBJ2-2, with 9 bases that match TRBD1. The ends lost 5 bases at V and 5 bases at J; junction bases unmatched: 6. The CDR3 length is 15 residues. CDR1 is LNHDA and CDR2 is SQIVND in the germline V gene (reference sequence). This chain's CDR3 is CASSLGQGPTGELFF. The CDR3 DNA sequence: TGTGCCAGTAGTCTCGGACAGGGGCCGACCGGGGAGCTGTTTTTT.

The sample holds one count of this clone. An end of the junction does not agree with germline; a read error may underlie this. The chain couples TRBV2 to TRBJ2-7; D gene ambiguous. Germline-derived CDR1 and CDR2 are SNHLY and FYNNEI. The CDR3 is made up of 14 amino acids. The CDR3 here is CASSVRTLSNEQYF. CDR3 bases: TGTGCCAGCAGTGTTCGGACCCTCTCCAACGAGCAGTACTTC. The full variable domain, rest sourced from reference TRBV2 and TRBJ2-7, is EPEVTQTPSHQVTQMGQEVILRCVPISNHLYFYWYRQILGQKVEFLVSFYNNEISEKSEIFDDQFSVERPDGSNFTLKIRSTKLEDSAMYFCASSVRTLSNEQYFGPGTRLTVT.

This sequence joins TRBV18 and TRBJ2-7; maybe TRBD1 (6 bases). This CDR3 is built from 14 residues. The V end lost 2 bases, the J end lost 5 bases, and 13 bases lay between the germline ends. Germline CDR1 KGHSH, CDR2 LQKENI. The CDR3 DNA sequence: TGTGCCAGCTCACCATCCTTAGGGGGAAACGAGCAGTACTTC. Residues: CASSPSLGGNEQYF.

V usage is TRBV11-3 and J usage is TRBJ2-1, with a weak D call TRBD2 (6 bases). Looked up from germline, CDR1 is SGHNT and CDR2 is YENEEA. The V and J ends lost 1 base and 4 bases respectively, with 17 bases between them. The CDR3 spans 17 residues. DNA for the CDR3: TGTGCCAGCAGCTTAGGTTCGTACGGCGGGAAATACAATGAGCAGTTCTTC. It is translated as CASSLGSYGGKYNEQFF.

The chain has TRBV18 and TRBJ2-3, with 7 bases fitting TRBD2. Germline V gives CDR1 KGHSH, CDR2 LQKENI. V lost 5 bases, J lost 3 bases, and 5 bases stayed unmatched. The CDR3 is 14 residues long. The CDR3 DNA is TGTGCCAGCTCAACCACGGGGGGAACAGATACGCAGTATTTT. It translates to CASSTTGGTDTQYF.

The chain is built from TRBV2 and TRBJ1-1; the D is unclear. The CDR3 consists of 11 residues. V was clipped by 10 bases and J by 1 base, with 7 bases between them. The germline gives CDR1 SNHLY, CDR2 FYNNEI. The CDR3: CATAGNTEAFF. CDR3 coding DNA: TGTGCCACCGCCGGGAACACTGAAGCTTTCTTT.

This clone was counted only a few times. The rearrangement joins TRBV30 to TRBJ2-7, with D perhaps TRBD2 (5 bases). Looked up from germline, CDR1 is GTSNPN and CDR2 is SVGIG (reference sequence). Trimming pared 3 bases from V and 7 bases from J, leaving 10 bases between. The CDR3 is 11 residues long. The CDR3 here is CAWRGPGEQYF. CDR3 nucleotide sequence: TGTGCCTGGAGGGGCCCGGGGGAGCAGTACTTC.

V gene TRBV2 combines with J gene TRBJ1-2, with D possibly TRBD1 on 5 matching bases. Per the germline V gene, CDR1 is SNHLY and CDR2 is FYNNEI. V lost 2 bases, J lost 6 bases, and 19 bases lay in between. The CDR3 covers 16 residues. The CDR3 region has the DNA TGTGCCAGCAGTGAAAGATTCTGGCCAGGGATCGATGGCTACACCTTC. This sequence encodes CASSERFWPGIDGYTF. Full variable domain (outside the CDR3, taken from reference TRBV2 and TRBJ1-2): EPEVTQTPSHQVTQMGQEVILRCVPISNHLYFYWYRQILGQKVEFLVSFYNNEISEKSEIFDDQFSVERPDGSNFTLKIRSTKLEDSAMYFCASSERFWPGIDGYTFGSGTRLTVV.

The chain carries TRBV28 and TRBJ1-4; TRBD1 might be the D (5 bases). The V end was cut by 9 bases, the J end by 12 bases, with 23 bases between. The CDR3 runs 14 residues. In germline, CDR1 is MDHEN, CDR2 SYDVKM. CDR3 DNA: TGTGCCAGTGGGACGGGTGGCCCTTTTGAGGAACTGTTTTTT. Translated, it gives CASGTGGPFEELFF.